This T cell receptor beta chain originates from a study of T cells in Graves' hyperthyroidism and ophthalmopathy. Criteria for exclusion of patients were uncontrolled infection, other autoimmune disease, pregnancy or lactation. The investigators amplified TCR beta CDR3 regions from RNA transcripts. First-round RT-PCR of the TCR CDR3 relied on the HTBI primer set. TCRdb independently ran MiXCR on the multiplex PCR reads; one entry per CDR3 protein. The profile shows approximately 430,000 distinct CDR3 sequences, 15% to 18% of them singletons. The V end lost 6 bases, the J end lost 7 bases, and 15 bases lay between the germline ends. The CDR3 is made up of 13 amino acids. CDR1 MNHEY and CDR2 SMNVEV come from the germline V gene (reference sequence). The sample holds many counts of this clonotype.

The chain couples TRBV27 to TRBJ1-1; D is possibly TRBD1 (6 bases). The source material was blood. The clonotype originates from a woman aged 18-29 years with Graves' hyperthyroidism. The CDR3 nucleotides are TGTGCCAGCAGCACAGGACAGCGGAGTGAAGCTTTCTTT. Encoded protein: CASSTGQRSEAFF.